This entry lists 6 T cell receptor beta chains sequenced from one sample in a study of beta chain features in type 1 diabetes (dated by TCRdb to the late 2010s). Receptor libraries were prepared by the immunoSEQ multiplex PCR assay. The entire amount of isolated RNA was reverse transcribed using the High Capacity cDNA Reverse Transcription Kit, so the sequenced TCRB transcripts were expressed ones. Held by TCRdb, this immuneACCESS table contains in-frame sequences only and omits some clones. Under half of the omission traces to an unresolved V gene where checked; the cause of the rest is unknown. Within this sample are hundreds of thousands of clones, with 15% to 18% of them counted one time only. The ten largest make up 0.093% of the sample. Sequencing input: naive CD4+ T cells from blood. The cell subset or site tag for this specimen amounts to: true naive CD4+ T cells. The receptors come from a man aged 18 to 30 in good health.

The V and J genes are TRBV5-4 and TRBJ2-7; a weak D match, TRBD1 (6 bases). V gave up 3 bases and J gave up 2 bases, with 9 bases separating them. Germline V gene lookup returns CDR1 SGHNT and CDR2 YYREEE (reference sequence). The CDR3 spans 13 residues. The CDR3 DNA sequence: TGTGCCAGCAGCTCCGGACAGCCCTACGAGCAGTACTTC. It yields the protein CASSSGQPYEQYF.

CDR3 amino acids: CATSRRGGGETQYF. CDR3 sequence (DNA): TGTGCCACCAGCAGGAGGGGGGGCGGAGAGACCCAGTACTTC. J is TRBJ2-5 and V is TRBV15, with D tentatively TRBD2 (7 bases). Germline-derived CDR1 and CDR2 are LNHNV and YYDKDF (reference sequence). With 3 bases removed from V and 4 bases from J, the gap between germline ends came to 12 bases. The length of the CDR3 is 14 residues. The whole variable domain, remainder taken from reference TRBV15 and TRBJ2-5, is DAMVIQNPRYQVTQFGKPVTLSCSQTLNHNVMYWYQQKSSQAPKLLFHYYDKDFNNEADTPDNFQSRRPNTSFCFLDIRSPGLGDTAMYLCATSRRGGGETQYFGPGTRLLVL.

DNA of the CDR3: TGTGCCAGCAGTAGAACGGGCGCCGTGTCGCCCCAGCATTTT. Its translation is CASSRTGAVSPQHF. The V call is TRBV27, the J call TRBJ1-5, with D uncertain. Per germline, CDR1 MNHEY and CDR2 SMNVEV (reference sequence). The CDR3 contains 14 residues. V was cut by 5 bases and J by 9 bases, with 17 bases left in between.

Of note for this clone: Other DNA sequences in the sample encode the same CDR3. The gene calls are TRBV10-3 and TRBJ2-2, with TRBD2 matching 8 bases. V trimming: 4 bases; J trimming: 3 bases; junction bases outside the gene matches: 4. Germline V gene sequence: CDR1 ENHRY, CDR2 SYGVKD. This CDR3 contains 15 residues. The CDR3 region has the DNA TGTGCCATCAGTGGGCTAGCGGGCCACACCGGGGAGCTGTTTTTT. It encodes CAISGLAGHTGELFF.

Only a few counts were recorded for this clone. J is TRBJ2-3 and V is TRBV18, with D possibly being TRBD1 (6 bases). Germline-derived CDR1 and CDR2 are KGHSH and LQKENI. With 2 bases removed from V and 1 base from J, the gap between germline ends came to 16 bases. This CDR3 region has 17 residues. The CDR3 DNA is TGTGCCAGCTCACCAACTATTACAGGGAAAGGCACAGATACGCAGTATTTT. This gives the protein CASSPTITGKGTDTQYF.

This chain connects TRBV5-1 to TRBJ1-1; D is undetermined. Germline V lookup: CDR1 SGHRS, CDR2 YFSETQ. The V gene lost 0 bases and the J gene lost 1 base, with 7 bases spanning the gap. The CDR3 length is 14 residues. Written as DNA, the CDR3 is TGCGCCAGCAGCTTGGCCGCTAGGAACACTGAAGCTTTCTTT. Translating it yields CASSLAARNTEAFF.